The T cell receptor beta chain under discussion was sequenced for a study of T cell responses to AZD1222 COVID-19 vaccine. Study-wide context: Combined were second doses at about 4 or about 12 weeks.

As regards this clone: Its antigen is not identified.

The protocol was immunoSEQ multiplex PCR, while the TCRdb copy is restricted to in-frame clones and leaves out a portion. The table includes 65,000 to 100,000 clones, 80% detected once. Deletions cut 3 bases from V and 0 bases from J, with 9 bases between. There are 15 residues in the CDR3. In germline, CDR1 is SGHAT, CDR2 FQNNGV. Whole-study findings and limits: Repertoire collection took place solely once the T cell response had peaked.

The chain carries TRBV11-2 and TRBJ2-1; D is unclear. The source of this sequence is an adult in good health. This sample comprised peripheral blood, obtained on day 0 of AZD1222 vaccination. CDR3 amino acids: CASSFDPSSYNEQFF. The CDR3 bases are TGTGCCAGCAGCTTTGACCCGAGCTCCTACAATGAGCAGTTCTTC.